A single T cell receptor beta chain is shown here with its context. The antigen is not known. TCR alpha and TCR beta cDNA libraries with sample barcodes and UMIs came from 5'RACE using constant-segment primers. TCRdb ran MiXCR on the 5' RACE reads and lists one entry per CDR3 protein. The repertoire includes approximately 560,000 distinct CDR3 sequences, 17% of them detected once, and approximately 8.1% sits in the top ten. This record comes from a study of T-cell memory formation after mild COVID-19. For the study at large: The study found TCR clusters largely donor specific.

This CDR3 has 13 residues. Germline assignment: CDR1 SNHLY and CDR2 FYNNEI. Trimming removed 0 bases at V and 6 bases at J, with 9 bases between. Findings and caveats of the study: Clones which contracted sat mainly in CM and EM if CD4+, and in EMRA if CD8+.

The chain has TRBV2 and TRBJ2-7; D call uncertain. This clonotype was sampled from an adult woman who had mild COVID-19 (a few samples of this study predate the infection). Cell type and time point are not known. Material for sequencing was PBMCs or a T cell subset sorted from them (not recorded which). The CDR3: CASSEASSGEQYF. The CDR3 nucleotides are TGTGCCAGCAGTGAAGCTAGCAGTGGCGAGCAGTACTTC.